The 8 T cell receptor beta chains in this list originate from one sample, sequenced in a study of blood T cell repertoires in COVID-19. Measured with immunoSEQ multiplex PCR; TCRdb has only the in-frame clones, and not every one. The sample has about 320,000 clones; about nine tenths are singletons. Input material: PBMCs or T cells enriched from blood (not recorded which). Receptors were obtained from a man aged 55 to 69 who had recovered from COVID-19.

The gene calls are TRBV14 and TRBJ2-5, with TRBD1 matching over 11 bases. Germline loops: CDR1 SGHDN, CDR2 FVKESK. Trimming at V came to 4 bases and at J to 4 bases, leaving 2 bases not matched to a gene. The CDR3 is 14 residues long. The CDR3: CASSRTGGPETQYF. The CDR3 nucleotides are TGTGCCAGCAGCCGGACAGGGGGCCCAGAGACCCAGTACTTC.

The rearrangement joins TRBV30 to TRBJ1-2; 8 bases line up with TRBD1. The CDR3 has 15 amino acids. CDR1 and CDR2 from the germline V gene are GTSNPN and SVGIG (reference sequence). Trimming removed 2 bases from V and 0 bases from J; junction bases left unmatched: 5. In DNA, the CDR3 is TGTGCCTGGAGTCTTGGGACAGGAACTAACTATGGCTACACCTTC. Translated: CAWSLGTGTNYGYTF.

The chain has TRBV27 and TRBJ2-3, with 8 bases that match TRBD1. The junction had 4 bases not matched to a gene; V was cut back by 6 bases and J by 2 bases. CDR1 MNHEY and CDR2 SMNVEV come from the germline V gene (reference sequence). This CDR3 has 14 amino acids. The CDR3, as DNA: TGTGCCAGCAGGAGACAGGGGACCACAGATACGCAGTATTTT. Translation gives CASRRQGTTDTQYF.

This clone was seen once. Other nucleotide sequences in the sample specify the same CDR3. The V gene is TRBV5-1, the J gene TRBJ2-3; 10 bases match TRBD1. V lost 4 bases to trimming and J lost 3 bases; unmatched junction nucleotides: 2. The CDR3 is 14 residues long. Germline V CDR1 and CDR2: SGHRS, YFSETQ. CDR3 DNA: TGCGCCAGCAGCCTGGACAGGGGGACAGATACGCAGTATTTT. It codes for CASSLDRGTDTQYF. Drawing the rest from reference TRBV5-1 and TRBJ2-3, the complete variable domain is KAGVTQTPRYLIKTRGQQVTLSCSPISGHRSVSWYQQTPGQGLQFLFEYFSETQRNKGNFPGRFSGRQFSNSRSEMNVSTLELGDSALYLCASSLDRGTDTQYFGPGTRLTVL.

The V call is TRBV18, the J call TRBJ2-7, with a tentative D call TRBD2 (6 bases). Germline V CDR1 and CDR2: KGHSH, LQKENI. V lost 3 bases and J 2 bases, leaving 14 bases between the germline ends. The CDR3 is 15 amino acids. The CDR3 here is CASSPGPSAAYEQYF. The CDR3 coding sequence is TGTGCCAGCTCACCCGGGCCTAGCGCCGCCTACGAGCAGTACTTC. The whole variable domain, remainder taken from reference TRBV18 and TRBJ2-7, is NAGVMQNPRHLVRRRGQEARLRCSPMKGHSHVYWYRQLPEEGLKFMVYLQKENIIDESGMPKERFSAEFPKEGPSILRIQQVVRGDSAAYFCASSPGPSAAYEQYFGPGTRLTVT.

The DNA for the CDR3 is TGCGCCAGCAGCAAGGACGGGGAAGGGGAAAAACTGTTTTTT. It encodes CASSKDGEGEKLFF. This sequence joins TRBV5-1 and TRBJ1-4; D is unclear. This CDR3 is 14 amino acids long. Deletions cut 4 bases from V and 8 bases from J, with 15 bases between. The germline gives CDR1 SGHRS, CDR2 YFSETQ.

This clone was recorded once. The rearrangement links TRBV24-1 to TRBJ2-3, with D unresolved. The CDR3 is made up of 12 amino acids. Germline lookup yields CDR1 KGHDR and CDR2 SFDVKD. V shed 5 bases and J shed 4 bases, with 6 bases lying between them. The chain's CDR3 is CATSVEADTQYF. CDR3 DNA sequence: TGTGCCACCAGTGTAGAGGCAGATACGCAGTATTTT.

The chain has TRBV9 and TRBJ2-1; 9 bases align to TRBD2. The V gene end was trimmed by 4 bases and the J gene end by 2 bases; junction bases not matched to a gene: 4. Germline loops: CDR1 SGDLS, CDR2 YYNGEE. This CDR3 is 15 amino acids long. The CDR3 protein is CASSIRLAAYNEQFF. The CDR3 DNA is TGTGCCAGCAGCATCCGACTAGCGGCCTACAATGAGCAGTTCTTC.